What follows are 9 T cell receptor beta chains derived from one specimen sequenced in a study of blood T cell repertoires in COVID-19. Some clones are missing from TCRdb's copy, which holds only in-frame ones; the method was immunoSEQ multiplex PCR. The table lists about 240,000 clones, around 90% of them singletons. The specimen was peripheral blood. These receptor sequences come from a woman aged 70-85 years with active or convalescent COVID-19.

The gene calls are TRBV6-2 or TRBV6-3 and TRBJ2-5; TRBD2 matches 13 bases. Germline V gives CDR1 MNHEY, CDR2 SVGEGT. The CDR3 has 16 amino acids. Trimming took 5 bases from V and 1 from J; bases not matched to a gene: 4. CDR3: CASSHWTSGGQETQYF. The CDR3 nucleotides are TGTGCCAGCAGTCACTGGACTAGCGGGGGCCAAGAGACCCAGTACTTC.

The CDR3 reads CASTPQGGEQFF. DNA for the CDR3: TGTGCCAGCACCCCTCAGGGAGGTGAGCAGTTCTTC. The chain is built from TRBV7-9 and TRBJ2-1; possible D gene TRBD2, 6 bases. V was shortened by 7 bases and J by 9 bases, with 13 bases between the two germline ends. The CDR3 runs to 12 residues. Germline assignment: CDR1 SEHNR and CDR2 FQNEAQ (reference sequence).

This clone was seen a few times. This same CDR3 is encoded by further DNA sequences in the sample. V and J are TRBV15 and TRBJ2-7, with D possibly being TRBD1 (5 bases). The ends were cut back, 0 bases at V and 3 bases at J, with 6 bases in the middle. Germline V lookup: CDR1 LNHNV, CDR2 YYDKDF (reference sequence). This CDR3 is built from 13 residues. CDR3 DNA: TGTGCCACCAGCAGAGATCAGGGCTACGAGCAGTACTTC. Protein: CATSRDQGYEQYF.

The rearrangement joins TRBV5-4 to TRBJ2-4; 7 positions agree with TRBD1. CDR3 length: 13 amino acids. V lost 4 bases, J lost 11 bases, and 9 bases stayed unmatched. Germline V gene lookup returns CDR1 SGHNT and CDR2 YYREEE (reference sequence). DNA for the CDR3: TGTGCCAGCAGCCAGCCCCCAGACAGGGTTCAGTACTTC. Amino acids: CASSQPPDRVQYF.

V is TRBV6-2 or TRBV6-3 and J is TRBJ1-5; 8 bases align to TRBD1. Looked up from germline, CDR1 is MNHEY and CDR2 is SVGEGT. The CDR3 sequence is 17 residues long. V lost 6 bases, J lost 2 bases, and 12 bases stayed unmatched. In DNA form, the CDR3 reads TGTGCCAGCAGCCTCCTTGGCAGGGGGCCTGGCAATCAGCCCCAGCATTTT. This sequence encodes CASSLLGRGPGNQPQHF.

The V gene is TRBV4-2, the J gene TRBJ1-2; 7 bases are shared with TRBD1. Per the germline V gene, CDR1 is LGHNA and CDR2 is YNFKEQ. V trimming: 5 bases; J trimming: 8 bases; junction bases outside the gene matches: 8. The CDR3 has 13 residues. In DNA form, the CDR3 reads TGTGCCAGCAGCGTACAGGGGCCGGGGGGCTACACCTTC. It encodes CASSVQGPGGYTF.

The V gene is TRBV19, the J gene TRBJ1-5; a possible D gene is TRBD1 (6 bases). V gave up 5 bases and J gave up 0 bases, with 14 bases separating them. The CDR3 consists of 16 residues. The germline V gene encodes CDR1 LNHDA and CDR2 SQIVND (reference sequence). CDR3 sequence: CASSLSGVGSNQPQHF. In DNA, the CDR3 is TGTGCCAGTAGTCTCTCAGGGGTGGGTAGCAATCAGCCCCAGCATTTT.

V usage is TRBV27 and J usage is TRBJ1-5, with a tentative D call TRBD1 (5 bases). The CDR3 contains 15 residues. CDR1 MNHEY and CDR2 SMNVEV come from the germline V gene (reference sequence). V was clipped by 6 bases and J by 8 bases, with 20 bases between them. CDR3 sequence reads: CASRLGQGSAEPQHF. CDR3 coding DNA: TGTGCCAGCAGACTCGGGCAGGGCAGCGCAGAGCCCCAGCATTTT.

The rearrangement joins TRBV7-6 to TRBJ1-3, with D perhaps matching TRBD1 (6 bases). V was pared by 5 bases and J by 4 bases, with 9 bases between. The CDR3 loop spans 13 amino acids. Germline loops: CDR1 SGHVS, CDR2 FNYEAQ. CDR3 coding DNA: TGTGCCAGCAGCCGGACAGCCGGAAACACCATATATTTT. Translation: CASSRTAGNTIYF.